The T cell receptor (beta chain) under discussion was sequenced for a study of T cells after yellow fever vaccination. Regarding the study as a whole: Post-booster samples contained most primary-vaccination clones (approximately 96% CD4, around 88% CD8).

The CDR3 contains 16 residues. The J segment lost 7 bases and the V segment lost 4 bases, leaving 8 bases of the junction unmatched. Looked up from germline, CDR1 is SGHTA and CDR2 is FQGNSA. TCRdb re-called the 5' RACE reads through MiXCR, storing one row per CDR3 protein. The sample lists 450,000 to 600,000 distinct CDR3 sequences, roughly 17% occurring once. This clonotype was detected only a few times. Its antigen remains unidentified. V is TRBV7-2 and J is TRBJ2-3; 13 positions agree with TRBD2. The clonotype originates from a man aged 18 to 35 who received the YFV17D yellow fever vaccine. The material was PBMCs, obtained 5 to 6 days after the first yellow fever vaccination. The DNA for the CDR3 is TGTGCCAGCAGCTCACAACTAGCGGGGGGGCGGTATACGCAGTATTTT. Its protein product is CASSSQLAGGRYTQYF.